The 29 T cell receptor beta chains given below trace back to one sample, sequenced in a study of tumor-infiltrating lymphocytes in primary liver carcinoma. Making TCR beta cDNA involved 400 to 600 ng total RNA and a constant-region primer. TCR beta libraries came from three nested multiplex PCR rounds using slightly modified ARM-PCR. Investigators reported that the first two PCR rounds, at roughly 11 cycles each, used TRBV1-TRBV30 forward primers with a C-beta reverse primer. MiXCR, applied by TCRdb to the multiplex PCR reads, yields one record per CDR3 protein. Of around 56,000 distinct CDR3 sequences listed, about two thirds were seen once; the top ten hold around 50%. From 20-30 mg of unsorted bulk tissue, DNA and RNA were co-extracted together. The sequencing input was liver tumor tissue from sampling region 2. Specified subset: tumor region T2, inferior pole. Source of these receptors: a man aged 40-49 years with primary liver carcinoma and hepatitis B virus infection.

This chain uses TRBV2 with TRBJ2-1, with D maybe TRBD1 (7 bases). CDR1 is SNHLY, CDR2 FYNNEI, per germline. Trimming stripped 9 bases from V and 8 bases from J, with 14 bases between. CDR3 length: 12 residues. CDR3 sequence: CASLTGEDEQFF. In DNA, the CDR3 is TGTGCCAGTTTAACAGGGGAGGATGAGCAGTTCTTC. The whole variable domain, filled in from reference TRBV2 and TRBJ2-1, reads EPEVTQTPSHQVTQMGQEVILRCVPISNHLYFYWYRQILGQKVEFLVSFYNNEISEKSEIFDDQFSVERPDGSNFTLKIRSTKLEDSAMYFCASLTGEDEQFFGPGTRLTVL.

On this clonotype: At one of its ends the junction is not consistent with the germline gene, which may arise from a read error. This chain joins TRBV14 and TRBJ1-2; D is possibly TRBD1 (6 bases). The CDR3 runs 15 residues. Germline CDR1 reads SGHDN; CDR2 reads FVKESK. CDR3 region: CASRLYVGHTYGCTF. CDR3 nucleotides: TGTGCCAGCCGCCTTTACGTGGGACATACCTATGGCTGCACCTTC.

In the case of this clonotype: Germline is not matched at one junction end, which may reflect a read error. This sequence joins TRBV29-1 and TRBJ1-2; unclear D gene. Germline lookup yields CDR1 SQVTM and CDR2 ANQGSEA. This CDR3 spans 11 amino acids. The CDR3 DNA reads TGCAGCATTGTCTTCGGGAATGGCTACAACTTC. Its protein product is CSIVFGNGYNF.

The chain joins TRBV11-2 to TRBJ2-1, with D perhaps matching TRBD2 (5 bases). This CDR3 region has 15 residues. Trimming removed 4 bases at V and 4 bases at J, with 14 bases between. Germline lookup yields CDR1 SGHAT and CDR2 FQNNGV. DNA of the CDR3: TGTGCCAGCAGCTATAGCGCCCATTTATACAATGAGCAGTTCTTC. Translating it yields CASSYSAHLYNEQFF.

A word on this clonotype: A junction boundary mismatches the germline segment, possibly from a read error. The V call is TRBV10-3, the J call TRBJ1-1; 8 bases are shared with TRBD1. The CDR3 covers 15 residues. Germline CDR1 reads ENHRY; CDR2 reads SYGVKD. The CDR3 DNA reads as TGTGCCATTTCCACCGGGGGACAGGAGAACACTGGAGCTTTCTTT. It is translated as CAISTGGQENTGAFF.

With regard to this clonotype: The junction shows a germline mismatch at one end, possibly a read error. CDR3 in DNA: TGCGCCAGCAGTTTGGGACAAAACACAGAAACGCAGTATTTT. It translates to CASSLGQNTETQYF. The chain is built from TRBV5-1 and TRBJ2-3; weak D call: TRBD1 (6 bases). The CDR3 contains 14 residues. The germline V gene has CDR1 SGHRS and CDR2 YFSETQ.

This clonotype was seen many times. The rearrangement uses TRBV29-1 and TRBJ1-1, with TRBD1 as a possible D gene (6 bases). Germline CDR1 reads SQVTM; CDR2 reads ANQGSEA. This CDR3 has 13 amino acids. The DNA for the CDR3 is TGCAGTGTGCTCGACAGGAAGAACACTGAAGCTTTCTTT. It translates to CSVLDRKNTEAFF.

The CDR3 DNA follows: TGTGCCAGCAGTGTAAGCCGACAAGGAACAGTCAATCAGCCCCAGCATTTT. Translation gives CASSVSRQGTVNQPQHF. The chain recombines TRBV6-1 with TRBJ1-5; D unclear. The CDR3 has 17 amino acids. Between the trimmed V and J ends, which lost 4 bases and 3 bases, there was a span of 19 bases. Germline CDR1 and CDR2: MNHNS and SASEGT.

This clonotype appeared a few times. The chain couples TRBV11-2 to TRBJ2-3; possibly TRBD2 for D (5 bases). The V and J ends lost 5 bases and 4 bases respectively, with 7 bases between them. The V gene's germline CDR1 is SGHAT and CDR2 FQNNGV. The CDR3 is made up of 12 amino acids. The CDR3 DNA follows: TGTGCCAGCAGCCTCGGGGCAGATACGCAGTATTTT. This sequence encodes CASSLGADTQYF.

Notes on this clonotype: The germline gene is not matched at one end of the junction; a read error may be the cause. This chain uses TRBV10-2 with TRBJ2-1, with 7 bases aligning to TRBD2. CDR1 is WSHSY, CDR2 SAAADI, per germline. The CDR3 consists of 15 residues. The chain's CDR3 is CARREGRGSYNEHFF. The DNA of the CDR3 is TGCGCCAGAAGGGAGGGACGGGGCTCCTACAATGAGCACTTCTTC.

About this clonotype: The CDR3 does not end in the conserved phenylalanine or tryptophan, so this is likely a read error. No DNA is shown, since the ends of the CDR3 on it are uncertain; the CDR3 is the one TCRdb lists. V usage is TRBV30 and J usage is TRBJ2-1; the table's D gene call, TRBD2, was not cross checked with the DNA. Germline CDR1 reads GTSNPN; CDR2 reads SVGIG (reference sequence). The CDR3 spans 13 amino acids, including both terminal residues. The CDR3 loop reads CAWSPSGNNEQFS.

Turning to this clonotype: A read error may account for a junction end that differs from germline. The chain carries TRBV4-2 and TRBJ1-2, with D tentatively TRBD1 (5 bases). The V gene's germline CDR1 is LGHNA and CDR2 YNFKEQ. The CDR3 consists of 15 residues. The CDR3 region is CASGQDMDRGGGYTF. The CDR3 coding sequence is TGTGCCAGCGGCCAAGATATGGATAGGGGTGGTGGCTACACCTTC.

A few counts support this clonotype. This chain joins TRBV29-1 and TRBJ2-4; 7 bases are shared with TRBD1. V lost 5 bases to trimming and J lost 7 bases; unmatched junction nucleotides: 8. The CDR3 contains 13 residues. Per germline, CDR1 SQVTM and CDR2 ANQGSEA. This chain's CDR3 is CSVTDRWGNIQYF. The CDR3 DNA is TGCAGCGTTACGGACAGGTGGGGGAACATTCAGTACTTC.

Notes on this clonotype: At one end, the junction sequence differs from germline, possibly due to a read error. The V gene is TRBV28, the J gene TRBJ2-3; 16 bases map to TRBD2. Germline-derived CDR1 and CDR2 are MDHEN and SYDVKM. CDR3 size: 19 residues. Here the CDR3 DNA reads TGTGCCTGCAGCCGGGGACTAGCGGGAGGGGATTTGGGTACAGATACGCAGTATTTT. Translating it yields CACSRGLAGGDLGTDTQYF.

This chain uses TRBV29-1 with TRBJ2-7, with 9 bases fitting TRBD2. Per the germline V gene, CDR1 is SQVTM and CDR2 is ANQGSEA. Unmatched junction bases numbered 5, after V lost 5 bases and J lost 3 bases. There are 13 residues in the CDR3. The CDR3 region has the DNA TGCAGCGTTAGTGTTAGCGGGAGCTACGAGCAGTACTTC. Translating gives CSVSVSGSYEQYF.

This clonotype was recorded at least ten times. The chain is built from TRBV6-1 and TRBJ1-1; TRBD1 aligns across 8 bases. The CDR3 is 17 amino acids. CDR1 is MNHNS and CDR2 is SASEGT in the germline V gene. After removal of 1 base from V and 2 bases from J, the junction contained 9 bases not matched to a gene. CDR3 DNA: TGTGCCAGCAGTGAAGGTGAAGGGCAGGGGGCTAACACTGAAGCTTTCTTT. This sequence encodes CASSEGEGQGANTEAFF.

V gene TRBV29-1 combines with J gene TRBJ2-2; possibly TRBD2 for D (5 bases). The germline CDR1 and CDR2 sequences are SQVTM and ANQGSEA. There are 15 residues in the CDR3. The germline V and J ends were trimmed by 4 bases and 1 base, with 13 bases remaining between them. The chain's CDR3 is CSVGTGAVNTGELFF. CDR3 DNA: TGCAGCGTTGGGACTGGCGCGGTGAACACCGGGGAGCTGTTTTTT.

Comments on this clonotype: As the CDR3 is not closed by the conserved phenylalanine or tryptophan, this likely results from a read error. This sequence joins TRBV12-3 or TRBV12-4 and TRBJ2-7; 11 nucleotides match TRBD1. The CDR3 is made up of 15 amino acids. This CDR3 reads CANSIGTGGSYEQYS. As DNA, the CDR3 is TGTGCCAACAGTATTGGGACAGGGGGGTCCTACGAGCAGTACTCC.

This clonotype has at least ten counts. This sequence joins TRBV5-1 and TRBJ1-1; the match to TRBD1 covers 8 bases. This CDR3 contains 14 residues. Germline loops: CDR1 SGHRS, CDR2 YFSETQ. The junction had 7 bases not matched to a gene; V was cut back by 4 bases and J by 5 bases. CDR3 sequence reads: CASSPDRVRTEAFF. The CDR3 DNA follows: TGCGCCAGCAGCCCGGACAGGGTTCGGACTGAAGCTTTCTTT.

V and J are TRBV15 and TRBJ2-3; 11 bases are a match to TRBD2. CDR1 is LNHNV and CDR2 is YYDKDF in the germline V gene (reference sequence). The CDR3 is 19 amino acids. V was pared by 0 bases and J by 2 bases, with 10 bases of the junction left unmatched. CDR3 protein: CATSRDKSGLAANTDTQYF. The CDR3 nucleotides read TGTGCCACCAGCAGAGATAAGTCGGGACTAGCGGCAAACACAGATACGCAGTATTTT.

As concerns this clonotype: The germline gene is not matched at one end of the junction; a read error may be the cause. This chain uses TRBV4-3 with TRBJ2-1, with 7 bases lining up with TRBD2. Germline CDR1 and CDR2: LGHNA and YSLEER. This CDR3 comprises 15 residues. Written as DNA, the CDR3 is TGTCCCAGCAGCCAAATCGGACTAGGACACAATGAGCAGTTCTTC. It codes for CPSSQIGLGHNEQFF.

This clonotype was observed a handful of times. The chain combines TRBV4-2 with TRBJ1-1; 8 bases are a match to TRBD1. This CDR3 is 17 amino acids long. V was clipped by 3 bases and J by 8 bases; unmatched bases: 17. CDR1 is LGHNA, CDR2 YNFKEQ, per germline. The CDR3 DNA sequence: TGTGCCAGCAGCCAGAAGTACGGACAGGGTTTTTGGACCGAAGCTTTCTTT. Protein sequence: CASSQKYGQGFWTEAFF.

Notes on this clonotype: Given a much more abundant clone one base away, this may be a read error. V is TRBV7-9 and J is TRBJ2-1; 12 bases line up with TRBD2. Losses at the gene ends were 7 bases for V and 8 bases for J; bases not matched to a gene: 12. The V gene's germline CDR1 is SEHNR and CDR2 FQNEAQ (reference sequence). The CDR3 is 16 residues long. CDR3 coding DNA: TGTGCCAGCAACTTTCCACTAGCGGGAGGAGAGGATGAGCAGTTCTTC. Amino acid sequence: CASNFPLAGGEDEQFF.

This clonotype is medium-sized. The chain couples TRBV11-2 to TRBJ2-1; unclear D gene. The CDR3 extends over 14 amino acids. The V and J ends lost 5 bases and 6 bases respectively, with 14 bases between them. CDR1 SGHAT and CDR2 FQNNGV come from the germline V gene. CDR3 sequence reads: CASSLLPSGNEQFF. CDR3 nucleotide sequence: TGTGCCAGCAGCCTCCTTCCTTCGGGCAATGAGCAGTTCTTC.

The CDR3 reads CASNQARTVGNQPQHF. The CDR3, as DNA: TGTGCCAGCAACCAAGCCCGGACAGTTGGCAATCAGCCCCAGCATTTT. The chain uses TRBV6-2 or TRBV6-3 and TRBJ1-5, with TRBD1 as a possible D gene (6 bases). CDR3 length equals 16 residues. Germline V lookup: CDR1 MNHEY, CDR2 SVGEGT. Trimming shortened V by 7 bases and J by 2 bases, and 18 bases separated the two germline ends.

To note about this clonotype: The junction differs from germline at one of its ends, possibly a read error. CDR3 sequence reads: CVTSDPGETQYF. CDR3 bases: TGTGTCACCAGTGACCCGGGGGAGACCCAGTACTTC. The chain carries TRBV24-1 and TRBJ2-5; maybe TRBD2 (5 bases). The CDR3 runs 12 residues. CDR1 KGHDR and CDR2 SFDVKD come from the germline V gene.

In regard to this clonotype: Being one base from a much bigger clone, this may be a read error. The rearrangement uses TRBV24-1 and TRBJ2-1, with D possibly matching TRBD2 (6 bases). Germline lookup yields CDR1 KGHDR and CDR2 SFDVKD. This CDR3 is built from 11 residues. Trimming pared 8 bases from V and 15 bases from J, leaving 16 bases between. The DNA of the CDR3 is TGTGCCACCAATGACGGCGTGGGGGGGTTCTTC. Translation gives CATNDGVGGFF.

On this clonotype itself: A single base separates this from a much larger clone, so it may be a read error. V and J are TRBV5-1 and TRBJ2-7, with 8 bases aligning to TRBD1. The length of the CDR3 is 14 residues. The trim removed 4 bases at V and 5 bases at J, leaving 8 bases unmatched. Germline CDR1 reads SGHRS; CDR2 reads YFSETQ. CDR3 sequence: CASSLQTGVNEQYF. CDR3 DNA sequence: TGCGCCAGCAGCCTGCAGACAGGGGTCAACGAGCAGTACTTC.

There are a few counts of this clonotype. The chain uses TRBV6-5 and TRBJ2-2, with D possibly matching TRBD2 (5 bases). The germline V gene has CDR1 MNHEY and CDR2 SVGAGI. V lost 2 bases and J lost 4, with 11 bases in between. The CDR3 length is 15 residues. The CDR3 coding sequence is TGTGCCAGCAGTTACGCAGCGGACGGCACCGGGGAGCTGTTTTTT. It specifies CASSYAADGTGELFF.